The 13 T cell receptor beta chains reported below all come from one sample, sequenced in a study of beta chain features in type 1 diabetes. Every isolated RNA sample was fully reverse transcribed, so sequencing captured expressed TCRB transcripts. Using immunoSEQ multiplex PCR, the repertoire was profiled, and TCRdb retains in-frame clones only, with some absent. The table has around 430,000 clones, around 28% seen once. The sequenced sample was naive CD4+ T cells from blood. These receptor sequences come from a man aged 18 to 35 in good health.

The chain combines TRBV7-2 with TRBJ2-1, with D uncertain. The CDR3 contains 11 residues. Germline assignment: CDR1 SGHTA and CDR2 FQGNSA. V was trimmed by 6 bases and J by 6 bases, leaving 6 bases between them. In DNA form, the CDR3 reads TGTGCCAGCAGTTTATTCAATGAGCAGTTCTTC. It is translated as CASSLFNEQFF. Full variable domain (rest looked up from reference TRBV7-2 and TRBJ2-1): GAGVSQSPSNKVTEKGKDVELRCDPISGHTALYWYRQSLGQGLEFLIYFQGNSAPDKSGLPSDRFSAERTGGSVSTLTIQRTQQEDSAVYLCASSLFNEQFFGPGTRLTVL.

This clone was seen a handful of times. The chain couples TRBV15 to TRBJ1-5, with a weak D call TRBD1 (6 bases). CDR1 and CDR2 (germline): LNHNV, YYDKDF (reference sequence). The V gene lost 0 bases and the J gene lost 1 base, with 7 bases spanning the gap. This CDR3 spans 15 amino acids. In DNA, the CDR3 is TGTGCCACCAGCAGAGAAAGGGGGAGCAATCAGCCCCAGCATTTT. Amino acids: CATSRERGSNQPQHF.

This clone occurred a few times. The CDR3, as DNA: TGCAGCGTTGAAGCCCGGGACGGCTCCTACGAGCAGTACTTC. Amino acids: CSVEARDGSYEQYF. V gene TRBV29-1 combines with J gene TRBJ2-7; D tentatively fits TRBD1 or TRBD2 (5 bases each). Trimming cost V 1 base and J 0 bases, with 10 bases left between them. Per the germline V gene, CDR1 is SQVTM and CDR2 is ANQGSEA. This CDR3 is 14 amino acids long.

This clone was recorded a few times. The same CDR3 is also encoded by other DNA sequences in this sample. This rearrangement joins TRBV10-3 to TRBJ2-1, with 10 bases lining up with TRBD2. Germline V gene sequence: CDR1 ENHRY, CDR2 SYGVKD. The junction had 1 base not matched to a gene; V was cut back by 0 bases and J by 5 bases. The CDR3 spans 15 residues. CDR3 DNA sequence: TGTGCCATCAGTGAGTCGCTAGCGGGGGACAATGAGCAGTTCTTC. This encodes CAISESLAGDNEQFF.

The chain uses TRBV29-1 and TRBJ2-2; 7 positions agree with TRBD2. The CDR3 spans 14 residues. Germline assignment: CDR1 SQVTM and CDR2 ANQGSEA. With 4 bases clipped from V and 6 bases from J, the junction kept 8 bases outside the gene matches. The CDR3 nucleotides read TGCAGCGTTGTAGCGGGTGGTACCCCCGGGGAGCTGTTTTTT. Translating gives CSVVAGGTPGELFF.

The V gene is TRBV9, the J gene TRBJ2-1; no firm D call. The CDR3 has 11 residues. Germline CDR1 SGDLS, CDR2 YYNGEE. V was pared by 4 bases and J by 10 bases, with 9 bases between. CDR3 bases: TGTGCCAGCAGCTCCCCCCGGGAGCAGTTCTTC. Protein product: CASSSPREQFF. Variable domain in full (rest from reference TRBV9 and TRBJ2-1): DSGVTQTPKHLITATGQRVTLRCSPRSGDLSVYWYQQSLDQGLQFLIQYYNGEERAKGNILERFSAQQFPDLHSELNLSSLELGDSALYFCASSSPREQFFGPGTRLTVL.

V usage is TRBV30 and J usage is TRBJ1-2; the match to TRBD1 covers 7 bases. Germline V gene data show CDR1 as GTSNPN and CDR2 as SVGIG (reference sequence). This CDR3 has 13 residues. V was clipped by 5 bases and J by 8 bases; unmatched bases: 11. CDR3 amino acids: CAWVRTGLWGYTF. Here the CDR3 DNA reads TGTGCCTGGGTACGGACAGGCCTGTGGGGCTACACCTTC.

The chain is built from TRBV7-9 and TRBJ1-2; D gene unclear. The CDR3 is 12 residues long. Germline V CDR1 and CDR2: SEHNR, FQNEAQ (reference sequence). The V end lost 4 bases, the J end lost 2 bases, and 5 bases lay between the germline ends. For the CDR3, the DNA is TGTGCCAGCAGCTCCAGAAACTATGGCTACACCTTC. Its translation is CASSSRNYGYTF.

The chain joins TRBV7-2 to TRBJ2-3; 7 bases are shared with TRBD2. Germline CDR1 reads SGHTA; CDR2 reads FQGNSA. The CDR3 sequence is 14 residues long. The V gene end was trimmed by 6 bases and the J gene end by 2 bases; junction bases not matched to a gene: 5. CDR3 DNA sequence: TGTGCCAGCAGAAGCGGGGCCGTCACAGATACGCAGTATTTT. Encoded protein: CASRSGAVTDTQYF.

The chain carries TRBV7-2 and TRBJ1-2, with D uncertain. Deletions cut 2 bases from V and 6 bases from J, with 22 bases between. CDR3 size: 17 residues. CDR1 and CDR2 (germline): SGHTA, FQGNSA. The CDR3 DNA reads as TGTGCCAGCAGCTTACAAAGCCAGGTGTATGGAGCCCATGGCTACACCTTC. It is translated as CASSLQSQVYGAHGYTF. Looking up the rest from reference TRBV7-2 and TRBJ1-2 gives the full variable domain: GAGVSQSPSNKVTEKGKDVELRCDPISGHTALYWYRQSLGQGLEFLIYFQGNSAPDKSGLPSDRFSAERTGGSVSTLTIQRTQQEDSAVYLCASSLQSQVYGAHGYTFGSGTRLTVV.

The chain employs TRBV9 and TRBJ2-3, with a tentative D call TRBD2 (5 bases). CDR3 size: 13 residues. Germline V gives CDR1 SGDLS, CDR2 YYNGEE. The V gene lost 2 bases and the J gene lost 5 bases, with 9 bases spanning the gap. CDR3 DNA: TGTGCCAGCAGCGTCGAACTAGAAGATACGCAGTATTTT. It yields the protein CASSVELEDTQYF.

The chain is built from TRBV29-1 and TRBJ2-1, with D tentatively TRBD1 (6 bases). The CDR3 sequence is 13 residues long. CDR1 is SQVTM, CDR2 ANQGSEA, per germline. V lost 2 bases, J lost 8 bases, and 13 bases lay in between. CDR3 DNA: TGCAGCGTTGAAACAGGGAGAGGGGATGAGCAGTTCTTC. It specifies CSVETGRGDEQFF.

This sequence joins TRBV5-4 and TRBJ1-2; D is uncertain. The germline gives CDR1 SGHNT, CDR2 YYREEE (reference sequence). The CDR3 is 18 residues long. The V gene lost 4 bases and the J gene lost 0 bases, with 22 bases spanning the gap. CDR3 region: CASSPITSSLQSNYGYTF. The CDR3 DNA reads TGTGCCAGCAGCCCCATAACGAGCAGCTTACAGTCTAACTATGGCTACACCTTC.